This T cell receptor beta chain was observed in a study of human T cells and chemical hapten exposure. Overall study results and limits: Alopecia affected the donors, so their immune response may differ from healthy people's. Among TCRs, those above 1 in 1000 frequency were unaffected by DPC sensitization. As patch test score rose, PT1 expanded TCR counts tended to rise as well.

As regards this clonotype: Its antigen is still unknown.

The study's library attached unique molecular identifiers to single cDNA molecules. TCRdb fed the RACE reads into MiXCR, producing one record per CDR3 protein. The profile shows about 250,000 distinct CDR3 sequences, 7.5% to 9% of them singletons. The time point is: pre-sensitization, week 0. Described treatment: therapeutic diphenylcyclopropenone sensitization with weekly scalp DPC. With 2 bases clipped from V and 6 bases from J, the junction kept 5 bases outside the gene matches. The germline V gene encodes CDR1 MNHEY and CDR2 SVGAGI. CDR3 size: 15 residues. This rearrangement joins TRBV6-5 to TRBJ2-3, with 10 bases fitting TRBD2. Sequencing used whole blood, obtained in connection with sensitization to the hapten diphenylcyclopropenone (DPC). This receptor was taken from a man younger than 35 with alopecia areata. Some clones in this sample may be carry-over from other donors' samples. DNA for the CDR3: TGTGCCAGCAGTTACGCAGCGGGGGGGACTGATACGCAGTATTTT. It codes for CASSYAAGGTDTQYF.